This T cell receptor (beta chain) was obtained from a study of spatial heterogeneity in lung cancer. Study overall: Strong correlation linked TCR transcript counts in tumor regions to a T cell module score derived from matched bulk RNA-seq.

Germline loops: CDR1 MDHEN, CDR2 SYDVKM. CDR3 size: 14 residues. J gave up 2 bases and V 10 bases, and 11 bases lay outside the gene matches. The time point denotes: sample taken at primary tumor resection. Every TCR cDNA molecule bore a unique molecular identifier. MiXCR was run by TCRdb on the 5' RACE reads, yielding one entry per CDR3 protein. The sample lists about 13,000 distinct CDR3 sequences, roughly 6.6% seen once, with roughly 3% in the top ten. Ten or more counts support this clonotype. Its antigen is currently unknown. Whole-study findings and limits: Of tumor T cells, an estimated coverage of 6% to 8% was reached for alpha chains and roughly 12% for beta chains. Quantities of ubiquitous and regional expanded TCRs paralleled ubiquitous and regional nonsynonymous mutations, respectively. Tumoral mutation counts were tracked by counts of expanded intratumoral alpha and beta TCRs.

The sequence derives from a female donor with early-stage non-small cell lung cancer. Here the sequenced sample was lung tumor tissue, taken at surgery. The V and J genes are TRBV28 and TRBJ2-7, with TRBD1 identical over 7 bases. The DNA of the CDR3 is TGTGCCACCCTGCTGACAGGGAAAACCTACGAGCAGTACTTC. Amino acid sequence: CATLLTGKTYEQYF.